The clone carrying this T cell receptor beta chain was recorded a few times. This record belongs to a study of blood T cell repertoires in COVID-19. Overall study: Sites across the United States, Italy and Spain contributed samples from acute and convalescent COVID-19. T cells, B-cell-depleted T cells, or PBMCs provided the cDNA or gDNA that served as material.

Under the authors' procedure: Reference gene primer amplification yielded estimated nucleated cell counts. TCRdb's table, derived via immunoSEQ multiplex PCR, lists solely in-frame clones and lacks some. Clone size and V and J calls were adopted from that table, with D and trimming inferred from the DNA. In the table there are about 87,000 clones, around 86% of which are singletons. Input material: peripheral blood. This clonotype was sampled from a human donor in a cohort sampled during active COVID-19.

The CDR3 region is CASHGGTAFHF. The CDR3 DNA reads TGTGCCTCCCATGGGGGGACAGCGTTCCACTTT. The rearrangement uses TRBV6-6 and TRBJ1-6; 7 bases fit TRBD1. Germline CDR1 is MNHNY and CDR2 is SVGAGI (reference sequence). V was clipped by 11 bases and J by 17 bases; unmatched bases: 12. CDR3 size: 11 residues.